These 29 T cell receptor beta chains share one sample of origin, sequenced in a study of molecular identifiers for immune sequencing clone quantification. TCRdb called the PCR reads again in MiXCR, with one record for every CDR3 protein. Of a few hundred thousand distinct CDR3 sequences listed, roughly a quarter are singletons. Sequencing was carried out using naive CD8+ T cells from blood, with Jurkat cell RNA spiked in. Subset noted: FACS-sorted CD8+CD4-CCR7+CD45RA+ naive T cells. Receptors originate from a human donor in good health. Some libraries in this study had Jurkat cell RNA spiked in.

Notes on this clonotype: A single base separates this from a much larger clone, so it may be a read error. This chain connects TRBV5-6 to TRBJ2-7; D is unresolved. This CDR3 spans 13 amino acids. Germline V gene sequence: CDR1 SGHDT, CDR2 YYEEEE. V was trimmed by 0 bases and J by 3 bases, leaving 7 bases between them. The CDR3, as DNA: TGTGCCAGCAGCTTGGAGACCTACTACGAGCAGTACTTC. It specifies CASSLETYYEQYF.

This clonotype was found many times. This rearrangement joins TRBV29-1 to TRBJ1-4, with unresolved D. V was cut by 8 bases and J by 4 bases, with 20 bases left in between. The CDR3 totals 15 residues. Germline values: CDR1 SQVTM, CDR2 ANQGSEA. The CDR3 nucleotides read TGCAGCCCGAGAATGGACCGGGCCCTTAATGAAAAACTGTTTTTT. This gives the protein CSPRMDRALNEKLFF. The full variable domain, rest sourced from reference TRBV29-1 and TRBJ1-4, is SAVISQKPSRDICQRGTSLTIQCQVDSQVTMMFWYRQQPGQSLTLIATANQGSEATYESGFVIDKFPISRPNLTFSTLTVSNMSPEDSSIYLCSPRMDRALNEKLFFGSGTQLSVL.

This clonotype was counted a few times. The chain has TRBV6-1 and TRBJ2-4; either TRBD1 or TRBD2 may supply D (6 bases each). V was cut by 2 bases and J by 0 bases, with 8 bases left in between. Germline V gene sequence: CDR1 MNHNS, CDR2 SASEGT. CDR3 length: 15 residues. CDR3 in amino acids: CASSERGVAKNIQYF. The CDR3 nucleotides are TGTGCCAGCAGTGAAAGGGGGGTAGCCAAAAACATTCAGTACTTC.

This clonotype has only a few counts. The J gene is TRBJ1-1, the V gene TRBV7-9, with 8 positions matching TRBD1. V shed 3 bases, J shed 4 bases, and the junction held 7 bases outside the gene matches. The CDR3 spans 15 residues. Germline-derived CDR1 and CDR2 are SEHNR and FQNEAQ (reference sequence). The CDR3 sequence: CASSFIGQGGTEAFF. CDR3 bases: TGTGCCAGCAGCTTTATTGGACAGGGTGGCACTGAAGCTTTCTTT. Filled out from reference TRBV7-9 and TRBJ1-1, the complete variable domain reads DTGVSQNPRHKITKRGQNVTFRCDPISEHNRLYWYRQTLGQGPEFLTYFQNEAQLEKSRLLSDRFSAERPKGSFSTLEIQRTEQGDSAMYLCASSFIGQGGTEAFFGQGTRLTVV.

This clonotype was recorded a few times. This rearrangement joins TRBV4-3 to TRBJ1-3; 7 bases match TRBD1. V was pared by 3 bases and J by 0 bases, with 2 bases of the junction left unmatched. CDR1 is LGHNA and CDR2 is YSLEER in the germline V gene. The CDR3 is 15 amino acids. CDR3 region: CASSHGTASGNTIYF. The CDR3 bases are TGCGCCAGCAGCCACGGGACAGCCTCTGGAAACACCATATATTTT.

Concerning this clonotype itself: Compared with germline, one end of the junction differs, possibly owing to a read error. The genes are TRBV12-3 or TRBV12-4 and TRBJ2-2; the D gene is possibly TRBD2 (5 bases). The CDR3 extends over 10 amino acids. The CDR3: CASSSGELVF. Here the CDR3 DNA reads TGTGCCAGCAGTTCCGGGGAGCTGGTTTTT.

This clonotype was counted ten times or more. The rearrangement uses TRBV7-9 and TRBJ1-1; 7 bases align to TRBD1. There are 15 residues in the CDR3. Germline lookup yields CDR1 SEHNR and CDR2 FQNEAQ (reference sequence). V shed 4 bases and J 2 bases; nucleotides not matched to a gene: 7. The CDR3 coding sequence is TGTGCCAGCAGCTCCCCGACAGGGACTAACACTGAAGCTTTCTTT. Amino acids: CASSSPTGTNTEAFF.

This clonotype was counted only a few times. The chain joins TRBV29-1 to TRBJ1-2; TRBD1 agrees at 10 bases. The germline gives CDR1 SQVTM, CDR2 ANQGSEA. Trimming took 7 bases from V and 4 from J; bases not matched to a gene: 6. This CDR3 is 13 amino acids long. CDR3 loop: CSATTGGTYGYTF. The DNA for the CDR3 is TGCAGCGCCACGACAGGGGGCACCTATGGCTACACCTTC.

This clonotype was found a few times. The chain employs TRBV11-2 and TRBJ1-1, with TRBD1 matching over 8 bases. Trimming removed 4 bases from V and 2 bases from J; junction bases left unmatched: 6. Germline loops: CDR1 SGHAT, CDR2 FQNNGV. The CDR3 runs to 15 residues. DNA of the CDR3: TGTGCCAGCAGCTCAACCGGGACAGGCAACACTGAAGCTTTCTTT. It codes for CASSSTGTGNTEAFF.

This clonotype has only a few counts. This sequence joins TRBV11-3 and TRBJ2-3; 9 bases are shared with TRBD2. The CDR3 is 13 residues long. V was clipped by 3 bases and J by 5 bases; unmatched bases: 0. Germline CDR1 and CDR2: SGHNT and YENEEA. The CDR3 reads CASSFSGGDTQYF. The CDR3 bases are TGTGCCAGCAGCTTTAGCGGGGGAGATACGCAGTATTTT.

Remarks on this clonotype: The junction and the germline gene differ at one end; a read error may be behind it. The CDR3 loop reads CASSRTSGDTNTQYF. For the CDR3, the DNA is TGTGCCAGCAGCAGGACTAGCGGAGACACAAATACGCAGTATTTT. V gene TRBV7-9 combines with J gene TRBJ2-3; 10 nucleotides match TRBD2. The CDR3 is made up of 15 amino acids. Per germline, CDR1 SEHNR and CDR2 FQNEAQ (reference sequence). Full variable domain (remainder filled in from reference TRBV7-9 and TRBJ2-3): DTGVSQNPRHKITKRGQNVTFRCDPISEHNRLYWYRQTLGQGPEFLTYFQNEAQLEKSRLLSDRFSAERPKGSFSTLEIQRTEQGDSAMYLCASSRTSGDTNTQYFGPGTRLTVL.

The J gene is TRBJ1-3, the V gene TRBV3-1; D ambiguous. The CDR3 runs 15 residues. With 0 bases removed from V and 0 bases from J, the gap between germline ends came to 6 bases. Germline V gives CDR1 LGHDT, CDR2 YNNKEL (reference sequence). The CDR3 here is CASSQDDHSGNTIYF. The CDR3 DNA reads as TGTGCCAGCAGCCAAGATGACCACTCTGGAAACACCATATATTTT.

This clonotype was detected many times. The gene calls are TRBV21-1 and TRBJ2-5; the table's D call of TRBD2 was not tested on the DNA. TRBV21-1 is recorded as a pseudogene. The CDR3 totals 16 residues. CDR3 nucleotide sequence: TGTGCCAGCATCCCGAAGGGCGGGAGAGCCGAAGAGACCCAGTACTTC. Translation gives CASIPKGGRAEETQYF.

This clonotype was counted many times. The V call is TRBV20-1, the J call TRBJ2-3; D unresolved. The CDR3 loop spans 15 amino acids. V lost 1 base and J 2 bases, leaving 13 bases between the germline ends. Germline V gene data show CDR1 as DFQATT and CDR2 as SNEGSKA (reference sequence). The CDR3 loop is CSARVPERTTDTQYF. CDR3 DNA sequence: TGCAGTGCTAGAGTTCCGGAACGTACCACAGATACGCAGTATTTT.

This clonotype was seen only a few times. This chain connects TRBV27 to TRBJ2-7, with 10 bases aligning to TRBD2. Germline values: CDR1 MNHEY, CDR2 SMNVEV (reference sequence). The CDR3 totals 15 residues. The V segment lost 5 bases and the J segment 7 bases; nucleotides outside the gene matches: 11. CDR3 DNA sequence: TGTGCCAGCAGTATCCTCCTAGCGGGAGTCTGGGAGCAGTACTTC. The encoded protein is CASSILLAGVWEQYF.

In the case of this clonotype: A much bigger clone sits one base away, suggesting this may be a read error. The rearrangement joins TRBV28 to TRBJ1-4; no reliable D call. The CDR3 is 16 residues long. Germline V lookup: CDR1 MDHEN, CDR2 SYDVKM. CDR3 DNA sequence: TGTGCCAGCAGCGATGACCTACTTGGGGTCAATGAAGAACTGTTTTTT. It translates to CASSDDLLGVNEELFF.

This clonotype was detected many times. The chain recombines TRBV29-1 with TRBJ1-1; D is undetermined. Germline V gene lookup returns CDR1 SQVTM and CDR2 ANQGSEA. This CDR3 has 12 amino acids. Trimming pared 5 bases from V and 5 bases from J, leaving 12 bases between. CDR3 bases: TGCAGCGTTAAGGTGGGCGGAACTGAAGCTTTCTTT. This translates into CSVKVGGTEAFF.

As to this clonotype: A read error may explain this, as a much larger clone is one base away. In DNA form, the CDR3 reads TGTGCCAGCACCCGCGCAGGGTTAGGGCGGTACTTC. Amino acid sequence: CASTRAGLGRYF. The V call is TRBV7-9, the J call TRBJ2-7; D is perhaps TRBD1 (5 bases). This CDR3 is built from 12 residues. Germline CDR1 SEHNR, CDR2 FQNEAQ (reference sequence). The germline V and J ends were trimmed by 7 bases and 12 bases, with 19 bases remaining between them.

This clonotype was recorded once. The genes are TRBV19 and TRBJ1-3, with D possibly matching TRBD1 (5 bases). Per the germline V gene, CDR1 is LNHDA and CDR2 is SQIVND (reference sequence). The CDR3 is made up of 16 amino acids. V lost 6 bases, J lost 0 bases, and 15 bases lay in between. The CDR3 bases are TGTGCCAGTAGCCCTATGGGGGGATTCTCTGGAAACACCATATATTTT. Translation: CASSPMGGFSGNTIYF.

The chain employs TRBV2 and TRBJ2-3; D gene ambiguous. CDR3 size: 12 residues. Germline CDR1 and CDR2: SNHLY and FYNNEI. V shed 7 bases and J shed 2 bases, with 7 bases lying between them. CDR3 in amino acids: CASITNTDTQYF. The CDR3 DNA is TGTGCCAGCATCACCAACACAGATACGCAGTATTTT.

This clonotype was seen a few times. The rearrangement links TRBV6-6 to TRBJ2-3, with 7 bases lining up with TRBD2. The CDR3 sequence is 13 residues long. Germline V gene data show CDR1 as MNHNY and CDR2 as SVGAGI (reference sequence). The V and J ends lost 11 bases and 5 bases, in that order; junction bases with no gene match: 10. CDR3 coding DNA: TGTGCCGTAGAAGCGGGATCGATAGATACGCAGTATTTT. This encodes CAVEAGSIDTQYF.

Comment on this clonotype: A clone one base away is much larger, so this may be a read error. The CDR3 DNA reads TGTGCCAGCAGCTTGTGGGGTATCAATAAGCCCCAGCATTTT. This sequence encodes CASSLWGINKPQHF. The chain combines TRBV7-9 with TRBJ1-5; no firm D call. The CDR3 is 14 amino acids. Germline V gene sequence: CDR1 SEHNR, CDR2 FQNEAQ (reference sequence).

To note about this clonotype: This clone may be a read error of a much larger clone one base away. The V call is TRBV2, the J call TRBJ2-1; 9 positions agree with TRBD2. The CDR3 is made up of 13 amino acids. The germline V gene encodes CDR1 SNHLY and CDR2 FYNNEI. The CDR3 here is CASRTSGYNEPFF. In DNA, the CDR3 is TGTGCCAGCAGGACTAGCGGTTACAATGAGCCGTTCTTC.

This chain joins TRBV19 and TRBJ1-5; D is undetermined. The germline V and J ends were trimmed by 6 bases and 0 bases, with 15 bases remaining between them. Germline lookup yields CDR1 LNHDA and CDR2 SQIVND (reference sequence). This CDR3 comprises 16 residues. The CDR3: CASSLVRDFSNQPQHF. In nucleotides, the CDR3 is TGTGCCAGTAGCCTCGTTCGGGATTTTAGCAATCAGCCCCAGCATTTT.

This clonotype showed up just a few times. V and J are TRBV6-5 and TRBJ1-2, with TRBD1 as a possible D gene (6 bases). The germline CDR1 and CDR2 sequences are MNHEY and SVGAGI. This CDR3 is built from 13 residues. Between the trimmed V and J ends, which lost 4 bases and 8 bases, there was a span of 14 bases. CDR3 sequence: CASSSPDSEGYTF. The DNA for the CDR3 is TGTGCCAGCAGTTCCCCGGACAGTGAGGGCTACACCTTC.

Here the CDR3 DNA reads TGTGCCAGTAGTATCATAGGGGACTACGAGCAGTACTTC. This encodes CASSIIGDYEQYF. The gene calls are TRBV19 and TRBJ2-7; weak D call: TRBD1 (5 bases). The CDR3 runs 13 residues. Germline loops: CDR1 LNHDA, CDR2 SQIVND (reference sequence). V was trimmed by 3 bases and J by 3 bases, leaving 9 bases between them.

This chain joins TRBV5-8 and TRBJ1-2; the D gene is possibly TRBD1 (5 bases). V gave up 7 bases and J gave up 8 bases, with 12 bases separating them. The CDR3 is 11 amino acids. The germline CDR1 and CDR2 sequences are SGHTS and YDEGEE. The chain's CDR3 is CASSLGPGYTF. CDR3 coding DNA: TGTGCCAGCTCCCTGGGACCCGGCTACACCTTC.

The chain couples TRBV19 to TRBJ2-5; maybe TRBD2 (5 bases). Trimming pared 1 base from V and 0 bases from J, leaving 12 bases between. Per germline, CDR1 LNHDA and CDR2 SQIVND (reference sequence). This CDR3 has 16 amino acids. As DNA, the CDR3 is TGTGCCAGTAGTATAGGTGGAGGCCTGTACCAAGAGACCCAGTACTTC. Encoded protein: CASSIGGGLYQETQYF.

This clonotype has just a few counts. This chain joins TRBV11-2 and TRBJ2-3, with 7 bases matching TRBD2. The CDR3 sequence is 15 residues long. The germline gives CDR1 SGHAT, CDR2 FQNNGV. V lost 5 bases and J lost 6; bases outside the gene matches: 11. The CDR3, as DNA: TGTGCCAGCAGCCCCCTTGGCGGGAGCCGCGATACGCAGTATTTT. The encoded protein is CASSPLGGSRDTQYF.